This T cell receptor beta chain was recorded in a study of blood T cells in healthy people across ages. With a J-beta primer mix and a sample-barcoded 5' primer, a second PCR ran about 7 to 11 cycles. TCRdb recomputed calls from the 5' RACE reads with MiXCR, one row per CDR3 protein. The data hold 650,000 to 1,000,000 distinct CDR3 sequences, with 30% to 45% observed a single time. Germline CDR1 SNHLY, CDR2 FYNNEI. V was cut by 11 bases and J by 8 bases, with 30 bases left in between. There are 16 residues in the CDR3. This receptor was identified in a man aged 18-30 years in good health. Sequencing input: blood. The chain links TRBV2 to TRBJ1-1; D is possibly TRBD1 (5 bases). The CDR3 protein is CAGGGGVWRGFGEAFF. The CDR3 nucleotides are TGTGCCGGCGGGGGAGGGGTTTGGCGTGGCTTTGGAGAAGCTTTCTTT.